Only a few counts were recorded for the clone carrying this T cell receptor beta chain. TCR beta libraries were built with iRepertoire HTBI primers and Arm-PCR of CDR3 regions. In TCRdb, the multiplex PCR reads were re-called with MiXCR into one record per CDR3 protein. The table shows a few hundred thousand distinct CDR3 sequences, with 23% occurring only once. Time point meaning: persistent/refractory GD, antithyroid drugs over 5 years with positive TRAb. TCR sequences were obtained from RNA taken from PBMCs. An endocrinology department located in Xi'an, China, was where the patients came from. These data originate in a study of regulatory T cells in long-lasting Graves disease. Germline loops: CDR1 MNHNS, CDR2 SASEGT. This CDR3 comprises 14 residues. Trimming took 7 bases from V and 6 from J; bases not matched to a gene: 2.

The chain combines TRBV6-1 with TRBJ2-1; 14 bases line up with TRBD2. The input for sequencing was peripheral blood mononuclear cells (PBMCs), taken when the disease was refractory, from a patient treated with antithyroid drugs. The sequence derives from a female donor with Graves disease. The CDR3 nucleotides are TGTGCCAGCAAGGGACTAGCGGGAGCCAATGAGCAGTTCTTC. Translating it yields CASKGLAGANEQFF.